The rows below give T cell receptor beta chains drawn from one sample of a study of PD-1 blockade in classical Hodgkin lymphoma. Repertoires were generated with immunoSEQ multiplex PCR, while TCRdb's copy carries only in-frame clones and drops some. The table lists 30,000 to 45,000 clones, 85% to 90% of them singletons. Sequencing used peripheral blood mononuclear cells (PBMCs), obtained before the second cycle of nivolumab. These TCRs come from a human donor with classical Hodgkin lymphoma. CDR3s include the opening cysteine and the closing phenylalanine or tryptophan. Fields, in order: V gene, CDR3 length, clone size, J gene, D gene, CDR3 protein, CDR3 DNA. The D gene is left open where the match is weak. Some rows have no size entry. The others give once, few or many, or a class for an expanded clone.

V: TRBV5-6; length: 12; size: -; J: TRBJ1-1; D: -; CDR3: CASSRGGTEAFF; DNA: TGTGCCAGCAGCCGCGGGGGCACTGAAGCTTTCTTT
V: TRBV6-5; length: 15; size: -; J: TRBJ2-7; D: TRBD1; CDR3: CASSYSSGTGSEQYF; DNA: TGTGCCAGCAGTTACTCGTCCGGGACAGGGAGCGAGCAGTACTTC
V: TRBV10-1; length: 14; size: -; J: TRBJ2-3; D: TRBD2; CDR3: CASSAAGGQDTQYF; DNA: TGCGCCAGCAGTGCGGCGGGAGGGCAAGATACGCAGTATTTT
V: TRBV11-3; length: 13; size: -; J: TRBJ2-5; D: -; CDR3: CASSVRGGETQYF; DNA: TGTGCCAGCAGCGTTAGAGGGGGAGAGACCCAGTACTTC
V: TRBV6-1; length: 13; size: -; J: TRBJ1-1; D: -; CDR3: CASSVGVNTEAFF; DNA: TGTGCCAGCAGTGTAGGGGTGAACACTGAAGCTTTCTTT
V: TRBV5-1; length: 13; size: few; J: TRBJ2-5; D: -; CDR3: CASSLTGRETQYF; DNA: TGCGCCAGCAGCCTCACAGGGAGGGAGACCCAGTACTTC
V: TRBV28; length: 13; size: -; J: TRBJ2-7; D: TRBD1; CDR3: CASSWTGGYEQYF; DNA: TGTGCCAGCAGTTGGACAGGTGGCTACGAGCAGTACTTC
V: TRBV27; length: 14; size: -; J: TRBJ2-5; D: -; CDR3: CASSFLGGQETQYF; DNA: TGTGCCAGCAGTTTCCTGGGGGGACAAGAGACCCAGTACTTC
V: TRBV27; length: 14; size: -; J: TRBJ2-7; D: -; CDR3: CASRGRVAFYEQYF; DNA: TGTGCCAGCAGAGGCAGGGTGGCTTTCTACGAGCAGTACTTC
V: TRBV9; length: 15; size: -; J: TRBJ1-6; D: TRBD1; CDR3: CASSAGDRRNSPLHF; DNA: TGTGCCAGCAGCGCGGGGGACAGAAGGAATTCACCCCTCCACTTT
V: TRBV5-1; length: 15; size: -; J: TRBJ2-7; D: TRBD2; CDR3: CASSLLGTSGYEQYF; DNA: TGCGCCAGCAGCTTGTTAGGGACTAGCGGCTACGAGCAGTACTTC
V: TRBV9; length: 15; size: -; J: TRBJ2-1; D: -; CDR3: CASSVEGGFYNEQFF; DNA: TGTGCCAGCAGCGTAGAAGGGGGGTTCTACAATGAGCAGTTCTTC
V: TRBV18; length: 15; size: -; J: TRBJ2-7; D: -; CDR3: CASSPQQGGPYEQYF; DNA: TGTGCCAGCTCACCGCAGCAGGGGGGTCCCTACGAGCAGTACTTC
V: TRBV25-1; length: 16; size: once; J: TRBJ2-4; D: -; CDR3: CASSFLTGSGKNIQYF; DNA: TGTGCCAGCAGTTTTCTTACAGGGTCGGGCAAAAACATTCAGTACTTC
V: TRBV11-2; length: 13; size: -; J: TRBJ1-2; D: TRBD1; CDR3: CASRGQNPSGYTF; DNA: TGTGCCAGCAGGGGACAGAATCCTAGTGGCTACACCTTC
V: TRBV5-1; length: 14; size: -; J: TRBJ2-5; D: -; CDR3: CASSFRMLQETQYF; DNA: TGCGCCAGCAGCTTCCGAATGCTCCAAGAGACCCAGTACTTC
V: TRBV5-1; length: 16; size: -; J: TRBJ1-2; D: -; CDR3: CASSLGPRDGNYGYTF; DNA: TGCGCCAGCAGCTTGGGTCCCAGGGACGGAAACTATGGCTACACCTTC
V: TRBV11-3; length: 14; size: once; J: TRBJ2-3; D: -; CDR3: CASSLAGVTDTQYF; DNA: TGTGCCAGCAGCTTAGCGGGAGTGACAGATACGCAGTATTTT
V: TRBV4-1; length: 14; size: few; J: TRBJ1-5; D: -; CDR3: CASSQDYSNQPQHF; DNA: TGCGCCAGCAGCCAAGATTACAGCAATCAGCCCCAGCATTTT
V: TRBV15; length: 14; size: few; J: TRBJ1-5; D: -; CDR3: CATSREGTHQPQHF; DNA: TGTGCCACCAGCAGAGAAGGGACGCATCAGCCCCAGCATTTT
V: TRBV7-2; length: 12; size: -; J: TRBJ1-1; D: -; CDR3: CASSLDPLAAFF; DNA: TGTGCCAGCAGCTTAGACCCATTGGCAGCTTTCTTT
V: TRBV19; length: 14; size: -; J: TRBJ2-1; D: TRBD2; CDR3: CASRRTSGSSEQFF; DNA: TGTGCCAGTAGGAGGACTAGCGGGAGTTCGGAGCAGTTCTTC
V: TRBV28; length: 14; size: -; J: TRBJ1-2; D: TRBD1; CDR3: CASSAGGGNYGYTF; DNA: TGTGCCAGCAGCGCAGGGGGAGGAAACTATGGCTACACCTTC
V: TRBV7-6; length: 15; size: -; J: TRBJ2-1; D: -; CDR3: CASSNLLAIPNEQFF; DNA: TGTGCCAGCAGCAACCTTCTAGCGATCCCCAATGAGCAGTTCTTC